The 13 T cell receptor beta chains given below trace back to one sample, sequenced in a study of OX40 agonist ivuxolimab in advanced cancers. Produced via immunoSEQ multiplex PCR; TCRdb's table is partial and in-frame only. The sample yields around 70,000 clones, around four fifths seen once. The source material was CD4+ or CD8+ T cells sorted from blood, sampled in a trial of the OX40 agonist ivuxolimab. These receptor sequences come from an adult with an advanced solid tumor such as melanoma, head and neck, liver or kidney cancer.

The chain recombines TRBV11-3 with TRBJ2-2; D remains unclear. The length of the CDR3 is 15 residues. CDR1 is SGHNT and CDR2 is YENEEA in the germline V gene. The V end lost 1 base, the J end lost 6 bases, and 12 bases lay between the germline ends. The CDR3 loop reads CASSLVASRSGELFF. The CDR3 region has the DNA TGTGCCAGCAGCTTAGTTGCCTCCAGGTCCGGGGAGCTGTTTTTT.

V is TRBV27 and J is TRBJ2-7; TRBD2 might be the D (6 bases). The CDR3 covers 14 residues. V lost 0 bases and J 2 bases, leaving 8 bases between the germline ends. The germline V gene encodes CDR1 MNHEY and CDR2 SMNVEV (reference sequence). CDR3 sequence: CASSLSSGAYEQYF. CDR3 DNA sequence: TGTGCCAGCAGTTTATCTTCGGGGGCCTACGAGCAGTACTTC.

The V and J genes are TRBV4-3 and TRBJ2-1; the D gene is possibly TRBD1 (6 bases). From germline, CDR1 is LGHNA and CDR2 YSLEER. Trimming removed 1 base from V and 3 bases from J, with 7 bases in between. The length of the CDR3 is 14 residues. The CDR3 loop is CASSQGQDYNEQFF. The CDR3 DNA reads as TGCGCCAGCAGCCAAGGACAGGACTACAATGAGCAGTTCTTC.

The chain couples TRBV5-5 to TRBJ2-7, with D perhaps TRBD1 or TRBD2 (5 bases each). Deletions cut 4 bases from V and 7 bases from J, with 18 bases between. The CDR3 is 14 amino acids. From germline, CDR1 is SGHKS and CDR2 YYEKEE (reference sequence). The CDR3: CASSHEGSPGEQYF. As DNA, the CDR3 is TGTGCCAGCAGCCATGAGGGGAGTCCGGGTGAGCAGTACTTC.

CDR3 nucleotides: TGTGCCAGCATTCCCAGGGCCCGGGACTATGGCTACACCTTC. Translated: CASIPRARDYGYTF. This chain connects TRBV6-5 to TRBJ1-2, with D maybe TRBD1 (5 bases). V lost 7 bases, J lost 3 bases, and 15 bases lay in between. The CDR3 spans 14 residues. Germline CDR1 and CDR2: MNHEY and SVGAGI.

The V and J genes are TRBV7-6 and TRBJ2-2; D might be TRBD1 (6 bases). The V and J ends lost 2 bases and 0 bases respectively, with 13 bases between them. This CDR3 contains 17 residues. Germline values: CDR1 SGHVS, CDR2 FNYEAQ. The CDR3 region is CASSLRVRTANTGELFF. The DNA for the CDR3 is TGTGCCAGCAGCTTAAGGGTACGGACAGCGAACACCGGGGAGCTGTTTTTT.

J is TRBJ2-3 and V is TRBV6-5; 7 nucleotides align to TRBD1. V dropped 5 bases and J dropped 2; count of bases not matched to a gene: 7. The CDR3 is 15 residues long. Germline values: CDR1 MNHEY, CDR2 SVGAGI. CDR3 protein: CASSTPGQHTDTQYF. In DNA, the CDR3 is TGTGCCAGCAGTACACCGGGACAGCACACAGATACGCAGTATTTT.

CDR3 amino acids: CAWSVVDRGETQYF. DNA for the CDR3: TGTGCCTGGAGTGTTGTGGACAGGGGGGAGACCCAGTACTTC. The V call is TRBV30, the J call TRBJ2-5, with 10 positions matching TRBD1. The CDR3 has 14 amino acids. V shed 0 bases and J 5 bases; nucleotides not matched to a gene: 3. Germline V lookup: CDR1 GTSNPN, CDR2 SVGIG (reference sequence).

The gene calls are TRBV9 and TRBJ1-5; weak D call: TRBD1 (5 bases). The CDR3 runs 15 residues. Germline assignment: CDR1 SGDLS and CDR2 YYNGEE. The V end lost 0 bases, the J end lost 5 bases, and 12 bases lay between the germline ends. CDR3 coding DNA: TGTGCCAGCAGCGTAGACCCAGGGTTAGATCAGCCCCAGCATTTT. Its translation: CASSVDPGLDQPQHF.

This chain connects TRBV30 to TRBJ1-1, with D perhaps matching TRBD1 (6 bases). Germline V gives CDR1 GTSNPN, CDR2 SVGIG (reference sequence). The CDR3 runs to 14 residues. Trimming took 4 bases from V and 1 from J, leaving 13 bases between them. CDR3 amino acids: CAWKGGAWNTEAFF. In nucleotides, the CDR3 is TGTGCCTGGAAGGGGGGGGCGTGGAACACTGAAGCTTTCTTT. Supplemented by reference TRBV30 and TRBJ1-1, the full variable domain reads SQTIHQWPATLVQPVGSPLSLECTVEGTSNPNLYWYRQAAGRGLQLLFYSVGIGQISSEVPQNLSASRPQDRQFILSSKKLLLSDSGFYLCAWKGGAWNTEAFFGQGTRLTVV.

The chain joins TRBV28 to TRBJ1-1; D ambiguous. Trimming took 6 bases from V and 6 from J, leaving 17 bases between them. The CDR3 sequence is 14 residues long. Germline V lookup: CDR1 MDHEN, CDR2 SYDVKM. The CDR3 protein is CASSDWRGLAEAFF. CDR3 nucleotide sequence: TGTGCCAGCAGCGACTGGCGGGGTTTGGCTGAAGCTTTCTTT.

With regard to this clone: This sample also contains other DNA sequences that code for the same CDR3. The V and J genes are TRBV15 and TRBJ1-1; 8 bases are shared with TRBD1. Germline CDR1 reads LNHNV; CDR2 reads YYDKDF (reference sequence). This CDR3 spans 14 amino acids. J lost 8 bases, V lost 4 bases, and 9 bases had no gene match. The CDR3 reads CATSKDRVGTEAFF. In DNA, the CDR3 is TGTGCCACCAGCAAGGACAGGGTCGGTACCGAAGCTTTCTTT.

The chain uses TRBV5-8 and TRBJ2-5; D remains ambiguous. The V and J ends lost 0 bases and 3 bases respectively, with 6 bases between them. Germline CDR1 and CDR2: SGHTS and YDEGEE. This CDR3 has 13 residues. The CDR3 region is CASSLASEETQYF. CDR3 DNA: TGTGCCAGCAGCTTGGCGTCCGAAGAGACCCAGTACTTC.